The clone carrying this TCR beta chain turned up a few times. Antigen specificity is unknown. The record originates from a study of OX40 agonist ivuxolimab in advanced cancers. For the study at large: Therapy given before enrollment (anti-PD-1, anti-PD-L1 or anti-CTLA-4) was allowed, and around 40% had some. Study findings and constraints: The study found that CD8+ T cells averaged more expanded clones than CD4+. Clonal expansion from baseline to week 6 occurred in both CD4+ and CD8+ T cells.

The method was immunoSEQ multiplex PCR; TCRdb's version includes in-frame clones alone and lacks a portion of them. The table shows tens of thousands of clones, with 85% to 90% occurring only once. Germline V gene data show CDR1 as SGHVS and CDR2 as FNYEAQ. V was pared by 8 bases and J by 4 bases, with 13 bases between. The CDR3 has 13 amino acids. V and J are TRBV7-6 and TRBJ2-3, with TRBD2 as a possible D gene (5 bases). This clonotype was obtained from an adult with an advanced solid tumor such as melanoma, head and neck, liver or kidney cancer. Sequenced here: CD4+ or CD8+ T cells sorted from blood, sampled in a trial of the OX40 agonist ivuxolimab. The CDR3 region has the DNA TGTGCCAGCGTCTACCGGGGATCAGATACGCAGTATTTT. It encodes CASVYRGSDTQYF.